This TCR beta chain was sequenced during a study of cytomegalovirus exposure and HLA in healthy donors. Whole-study context: Earlier sequencing of some 170 million T cells yielded 100 million to 120 million unique TCR beta sequences. A data release that came early held some 79 million unique TCRs from HLA-typed donors. Study-wide points: A few CMV-associated chains proved CMV antigen-specific in vitro.

PCR involved 60 Vbeta and 13 Jbeta primers. Here immunoSEQ multiplex PCR was the method, and the copy in TCRdb shows in-frame clones only, minus some. The sample lists about 130,000 clones; approximately 78% were seen once. This CDR3 region has 13 residues. V was pared by 7 bases and J by 8 bases, with 17 bases between. Per germline, CDR1 SGHTA and CDR2 FQGNSA. Points on this clone: Its antigen remains unidentified.

The sequence was obtained from a human donor in good health. Sequencing was done on a sample of PBMCs. The genes are TRBV7-2 and TRBJ1-2, with D maybe TRBD1 (5 bases). The DNA for the CDR3 is TGTGCCAGCACCTGGACCGCCGCAGGGGGCTACACCTTC. Its translation: CASTWTAAGGYTF.